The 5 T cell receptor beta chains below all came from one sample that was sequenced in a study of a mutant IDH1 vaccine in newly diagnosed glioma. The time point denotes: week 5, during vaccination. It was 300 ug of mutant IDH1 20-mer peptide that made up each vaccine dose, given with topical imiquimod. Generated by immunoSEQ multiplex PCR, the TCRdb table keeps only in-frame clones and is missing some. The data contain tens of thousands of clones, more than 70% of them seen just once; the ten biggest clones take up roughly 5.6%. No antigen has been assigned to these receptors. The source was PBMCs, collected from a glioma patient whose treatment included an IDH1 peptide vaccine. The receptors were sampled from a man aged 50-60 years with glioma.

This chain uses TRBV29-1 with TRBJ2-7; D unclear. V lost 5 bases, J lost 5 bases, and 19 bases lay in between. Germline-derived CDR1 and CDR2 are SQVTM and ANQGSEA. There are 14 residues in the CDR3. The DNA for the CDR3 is TGCAGCGTTTCCCTGGTTAATCCCCCAAACGAGCAGTACTTC. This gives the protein CSVSLVNPPNEQYF.

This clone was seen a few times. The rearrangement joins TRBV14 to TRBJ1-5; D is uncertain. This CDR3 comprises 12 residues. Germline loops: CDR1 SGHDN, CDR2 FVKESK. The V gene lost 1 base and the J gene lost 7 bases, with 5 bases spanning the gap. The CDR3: CASSQGGQPQHF. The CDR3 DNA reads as TGTGCCAGCAGCCAAGGAGGGCAGCCCCAGCATTTT.

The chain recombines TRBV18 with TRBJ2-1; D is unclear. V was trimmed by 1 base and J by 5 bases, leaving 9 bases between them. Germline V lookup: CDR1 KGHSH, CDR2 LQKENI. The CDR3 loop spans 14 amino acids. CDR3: CASSPQSSHNEQFF. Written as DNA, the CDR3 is TGTGCCAGCTCACCACAATCCAGCCACAATGAGCAGTTCTTC.

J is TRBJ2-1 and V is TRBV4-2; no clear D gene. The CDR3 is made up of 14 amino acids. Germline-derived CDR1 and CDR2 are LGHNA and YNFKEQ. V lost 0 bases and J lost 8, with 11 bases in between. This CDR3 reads CASSQDRGAYEQFF. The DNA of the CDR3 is TGTGCCAGCAGCCAAGATCGTGGCGCCTATGAGCAGTTCTTC.

CDR3 bases: TGTGCCAGCAGCTTGCTGACGACAGGGAATAATTCACCCCTCCACTTT. It is translated as CASSLLTTGNNSPLHF. This chain uses TRBV5-4 with TRBJ1-6; 7 bases agree with TRBD1. Germline CDR1 reads SGHNT; CDR2 reads YYREEE (reference sequence). The CDR3 has 16 residues. Germline trimming cut 1 base from V and 5 bases from J; bases unmatched to any gene: 6.